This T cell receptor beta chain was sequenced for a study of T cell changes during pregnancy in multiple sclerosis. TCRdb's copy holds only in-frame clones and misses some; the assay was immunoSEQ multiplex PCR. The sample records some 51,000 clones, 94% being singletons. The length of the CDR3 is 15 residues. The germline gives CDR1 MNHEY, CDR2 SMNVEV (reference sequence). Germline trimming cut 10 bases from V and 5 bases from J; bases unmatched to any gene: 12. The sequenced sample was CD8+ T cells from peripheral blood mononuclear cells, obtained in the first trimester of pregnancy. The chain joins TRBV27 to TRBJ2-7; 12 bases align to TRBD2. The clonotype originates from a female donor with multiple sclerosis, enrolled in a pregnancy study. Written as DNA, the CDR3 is TGTGCCACCTCAAGTCGACTAGCGGGAGTCCACGAGCAGTACTTC. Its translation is CATSSRLAGVHEQYF.